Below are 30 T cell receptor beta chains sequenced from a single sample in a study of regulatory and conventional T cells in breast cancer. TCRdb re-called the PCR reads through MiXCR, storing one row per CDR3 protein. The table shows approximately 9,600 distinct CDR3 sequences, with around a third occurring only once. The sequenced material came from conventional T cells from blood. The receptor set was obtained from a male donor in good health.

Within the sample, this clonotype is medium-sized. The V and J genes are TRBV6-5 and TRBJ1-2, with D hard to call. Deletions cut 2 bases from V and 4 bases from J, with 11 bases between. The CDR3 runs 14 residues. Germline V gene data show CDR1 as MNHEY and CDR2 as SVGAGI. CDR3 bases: TGTGCCAGCAGTTACCTCAGGTTCGGCTATGGCTACACCTTC. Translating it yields CASSYLRFGYGYTF.

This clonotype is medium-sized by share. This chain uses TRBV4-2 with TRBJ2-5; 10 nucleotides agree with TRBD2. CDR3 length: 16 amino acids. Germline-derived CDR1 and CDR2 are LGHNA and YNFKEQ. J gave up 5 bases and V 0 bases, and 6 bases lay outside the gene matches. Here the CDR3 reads CASSQDQRGGGETQYF. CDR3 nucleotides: TGTGCCAGCAGCCAAGATCAGCGGGGGGGCGGGGAGACCCAGTACTTC.

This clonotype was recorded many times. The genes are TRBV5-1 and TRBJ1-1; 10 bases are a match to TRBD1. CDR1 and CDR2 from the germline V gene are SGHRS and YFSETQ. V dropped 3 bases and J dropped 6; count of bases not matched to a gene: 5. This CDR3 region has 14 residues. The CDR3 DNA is TGCGCCAGCAGCTCGCTCGGACAGGGGGCTGAAGCTTTCTTT. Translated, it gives CASSSLGQGAEAFF.

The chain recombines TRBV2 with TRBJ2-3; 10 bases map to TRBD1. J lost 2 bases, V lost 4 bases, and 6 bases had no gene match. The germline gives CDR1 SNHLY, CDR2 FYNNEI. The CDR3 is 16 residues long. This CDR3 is CASSVRTGGFTDTQYF. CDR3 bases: TGTGCCAGCAGTGTTCGGACAGGGGGTTTCACAGATACGCAGTATTTT.

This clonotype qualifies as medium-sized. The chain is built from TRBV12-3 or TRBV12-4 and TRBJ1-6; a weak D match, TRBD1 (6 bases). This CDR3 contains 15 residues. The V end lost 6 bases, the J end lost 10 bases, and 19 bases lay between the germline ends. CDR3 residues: CASSPTGLGRSPLHF. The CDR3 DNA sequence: TGTGCCAGCAGCCCTACAGGGCTCGGTAGATCACCCCTCCACTTT.

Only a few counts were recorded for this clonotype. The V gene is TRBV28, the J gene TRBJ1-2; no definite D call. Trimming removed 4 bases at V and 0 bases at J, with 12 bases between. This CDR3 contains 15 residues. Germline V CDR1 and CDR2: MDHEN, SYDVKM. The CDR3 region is CASSSPTVANYGYTF. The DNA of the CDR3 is TGTGCCAGCAGTTCGCCGACGGTAGCTAACTATGGCTACACCTTC.

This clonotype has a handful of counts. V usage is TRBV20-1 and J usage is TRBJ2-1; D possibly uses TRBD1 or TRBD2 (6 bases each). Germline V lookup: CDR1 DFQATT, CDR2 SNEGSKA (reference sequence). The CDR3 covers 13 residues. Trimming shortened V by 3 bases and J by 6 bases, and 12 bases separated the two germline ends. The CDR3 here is CSASGRGLNEQFF. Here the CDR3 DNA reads TGCAGTGCTAGTGGCCGGGGGCTCAATGAGCAGTTCTTC.

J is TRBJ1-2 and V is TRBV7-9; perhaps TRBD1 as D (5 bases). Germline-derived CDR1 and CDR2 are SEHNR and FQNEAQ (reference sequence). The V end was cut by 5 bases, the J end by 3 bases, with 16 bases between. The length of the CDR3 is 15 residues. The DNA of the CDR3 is TGTGCCAGCAGCACTAAGGCCCGGGACTACTATGGCTACACCTTC. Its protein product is CASSTKARDYYGYTF. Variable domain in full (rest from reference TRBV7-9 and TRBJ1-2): DTGVSQNPRHKITKRGQNVTFRCDPISEHNRLYWYRQTLGQGPEFLTYFQNEAQLEKSRLLSDRFSAERPKGSFSTLEIQRTEQGDSAMYLCASSTKARDYYGYTFGSGTRLTVV.

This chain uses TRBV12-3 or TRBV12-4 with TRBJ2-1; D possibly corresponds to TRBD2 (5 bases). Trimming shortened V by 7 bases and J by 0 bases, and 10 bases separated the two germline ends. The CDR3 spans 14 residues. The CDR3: CASTYGVSYNEQFF. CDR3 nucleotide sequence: TGTGCCAGCACCTACGGGGTCTCCTACAATGAGCAGTTCTTC.

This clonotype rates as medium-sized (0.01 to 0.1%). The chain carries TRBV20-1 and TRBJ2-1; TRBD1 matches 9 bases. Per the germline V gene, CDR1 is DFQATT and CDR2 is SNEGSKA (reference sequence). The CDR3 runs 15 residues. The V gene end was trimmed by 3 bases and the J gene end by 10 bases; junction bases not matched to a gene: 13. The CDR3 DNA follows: TGCAGTGCTAGTGTCCCGGGACAGGGTTCTGAAGAGCAGTTCTTC. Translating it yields CSASVPGQGSEEQFF.

CDR3 nucleotides: TGTGCCAGCAGTGAAAGCGGGCAGGGGCACTATGGCTACACCTTC. This codes for CASSESGQGHYGYTF. V is TRBV2 and J is TRBJ1-2, with D tentatively TRBD1 (6 bases). Trimming cost V 2 bases and J 3 bases, with 13 bases left between them. The length of the CDR3 is 15 residues. Germline V gene data show CDR1 as SNHLY and CDR2 as FYNNEI.

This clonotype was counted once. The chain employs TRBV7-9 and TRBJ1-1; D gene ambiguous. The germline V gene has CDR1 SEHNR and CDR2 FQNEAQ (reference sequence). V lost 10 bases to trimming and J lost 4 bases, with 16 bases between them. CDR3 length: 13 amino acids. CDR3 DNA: TGTGCCACCCTGCAGTGCGTCAGCACTGAAGCTTTCTTT. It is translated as CATLQCVSTEAFF.

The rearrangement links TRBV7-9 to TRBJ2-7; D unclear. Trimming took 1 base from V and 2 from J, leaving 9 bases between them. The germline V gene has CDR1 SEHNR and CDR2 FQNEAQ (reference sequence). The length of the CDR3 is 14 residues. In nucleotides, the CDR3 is TGTGCCAGCAGCTTAGAGTCCCGAACCTACGAGCAGTACTTC. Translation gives CASSLESRTYEQYF.

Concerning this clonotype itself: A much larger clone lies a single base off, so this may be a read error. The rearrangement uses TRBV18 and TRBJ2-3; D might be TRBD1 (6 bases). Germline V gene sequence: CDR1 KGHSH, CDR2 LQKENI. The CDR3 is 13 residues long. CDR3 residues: CASSPGGTGTQYF. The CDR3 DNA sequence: TGTGCCAGCTCACCAGGGGGCACAGGTACGCAGTATTTT.

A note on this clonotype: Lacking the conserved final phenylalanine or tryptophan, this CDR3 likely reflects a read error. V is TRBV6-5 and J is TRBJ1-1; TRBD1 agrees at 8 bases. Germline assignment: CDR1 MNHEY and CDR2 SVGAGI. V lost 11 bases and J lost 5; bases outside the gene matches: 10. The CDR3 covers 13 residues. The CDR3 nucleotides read TGTGCCGGGCAGGGGGCGATGGGGACTGAAGCTTTCTTG. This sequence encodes CAGQGAMGTEAFL.

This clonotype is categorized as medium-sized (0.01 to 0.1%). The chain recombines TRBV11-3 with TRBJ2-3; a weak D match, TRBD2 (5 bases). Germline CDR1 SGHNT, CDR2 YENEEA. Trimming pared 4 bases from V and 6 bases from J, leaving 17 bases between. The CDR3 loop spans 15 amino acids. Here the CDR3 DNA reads TGTGCCAGCAGCTCCAGAACCGGGAAAAGGGATACGCAGTATTTT. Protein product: CASSSRTGKRDTQYF.

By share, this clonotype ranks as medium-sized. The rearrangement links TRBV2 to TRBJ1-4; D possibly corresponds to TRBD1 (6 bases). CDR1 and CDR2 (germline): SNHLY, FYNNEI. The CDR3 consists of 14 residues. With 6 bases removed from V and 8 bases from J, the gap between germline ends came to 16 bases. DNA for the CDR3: TGTGCCAGCAGACGGGGGGGGCCTGAAGAAAAACTGTTTTTT. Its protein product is CASRRGGPEEKLFF. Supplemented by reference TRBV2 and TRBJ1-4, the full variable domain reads EPEVTQTPSHQVTQMGQEVILRCVPISNHLYFYWYRQILGQKVEFLVSFYNNEISEKSEIFDDQFSVERPDGSNFTLKIRSTKLEDSAMYFCASRRGGPEEKLFFGSGTQLSVL.

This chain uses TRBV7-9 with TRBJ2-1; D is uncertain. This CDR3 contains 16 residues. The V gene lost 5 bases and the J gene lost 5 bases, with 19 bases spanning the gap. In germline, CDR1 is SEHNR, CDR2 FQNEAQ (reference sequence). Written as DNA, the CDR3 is TGTGCCAGCAGCCCAGTAGGGTGGAACGGTGACAATGAGCAGTTCTTC. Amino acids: CASSPVGWNGDNEQFF.

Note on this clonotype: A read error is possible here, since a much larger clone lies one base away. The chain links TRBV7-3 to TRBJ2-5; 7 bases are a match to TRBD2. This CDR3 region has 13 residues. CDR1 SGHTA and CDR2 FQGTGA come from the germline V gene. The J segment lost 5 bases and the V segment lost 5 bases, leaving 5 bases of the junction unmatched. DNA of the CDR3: TGTGCCAGCAGCCGAGCGGGGAAGGAGACCCAGTACTTC. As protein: CASSRAGKETQYF.

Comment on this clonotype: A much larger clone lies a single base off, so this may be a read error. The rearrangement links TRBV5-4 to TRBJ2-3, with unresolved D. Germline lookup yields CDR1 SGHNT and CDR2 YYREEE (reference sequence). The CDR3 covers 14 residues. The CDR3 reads CASSLVQPSDTQDF. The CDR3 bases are TGTGCCAGCAGCTTGGTCCAACCCTCAGATACGCAGGATTTT.

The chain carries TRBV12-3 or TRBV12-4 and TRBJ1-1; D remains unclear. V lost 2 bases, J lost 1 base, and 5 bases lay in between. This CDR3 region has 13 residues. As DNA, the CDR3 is TGTGCCAGCAGTTTAAGGGCGAACACTGAAGCTTTCTTT. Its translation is CASSLRANTEAFF.

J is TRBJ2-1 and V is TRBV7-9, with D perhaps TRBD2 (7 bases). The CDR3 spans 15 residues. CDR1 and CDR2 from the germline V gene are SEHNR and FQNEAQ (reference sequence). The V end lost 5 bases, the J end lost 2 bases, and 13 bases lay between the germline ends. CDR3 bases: TGTGCCAGCAGCGGGACGGGGGGCCCCTACAATGAGCAGTTCTTC. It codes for CASSGTGGPYNEQFF.

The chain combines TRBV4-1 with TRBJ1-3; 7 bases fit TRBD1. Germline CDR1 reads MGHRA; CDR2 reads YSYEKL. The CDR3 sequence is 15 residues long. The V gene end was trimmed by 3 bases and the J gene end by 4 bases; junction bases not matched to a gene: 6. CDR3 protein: CASSHQPGQGNTIYF. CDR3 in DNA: TGCGCCAGCAGCCACCAACCGGGACAGGGAAACACCATATATTTT.

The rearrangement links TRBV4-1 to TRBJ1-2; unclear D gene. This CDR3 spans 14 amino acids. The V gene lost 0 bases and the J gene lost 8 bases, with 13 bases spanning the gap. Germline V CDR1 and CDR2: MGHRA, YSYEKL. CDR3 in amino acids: CASSQEARVRGYTF. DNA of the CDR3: TGCGCCAGCAGCCAAGAAGCCCGGGTCCGAGGCTACACCTTC.

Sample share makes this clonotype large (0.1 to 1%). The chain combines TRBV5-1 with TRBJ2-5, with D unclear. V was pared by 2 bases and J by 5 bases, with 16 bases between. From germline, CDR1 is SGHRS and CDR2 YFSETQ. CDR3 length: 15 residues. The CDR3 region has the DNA TGCGCCAGCAGCTTATCCTCTTATATCCAGGAGACCCAGTACTTC. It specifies CASSLSSYIQETQYF. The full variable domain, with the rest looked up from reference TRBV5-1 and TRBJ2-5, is KAGVTQTPRYLIKTRGQQVTLSCSPISGHRSVSWYQQTPGQGLQFLFEYFSETQRNKGNFPGRFSGRQFSNSRSEMNVSTLELGDSALYLCASSLSSYIQETQYFGPGTRLLVL.

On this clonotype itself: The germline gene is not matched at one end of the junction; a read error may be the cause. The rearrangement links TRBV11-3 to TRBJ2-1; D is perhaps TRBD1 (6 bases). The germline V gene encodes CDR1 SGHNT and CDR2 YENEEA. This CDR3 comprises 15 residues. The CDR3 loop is CASSLGDTSYNEQSF. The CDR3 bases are TGTGCCAGCAGCTTAGGGGACACCTCCTACAATGAGCAGTCCTTC.

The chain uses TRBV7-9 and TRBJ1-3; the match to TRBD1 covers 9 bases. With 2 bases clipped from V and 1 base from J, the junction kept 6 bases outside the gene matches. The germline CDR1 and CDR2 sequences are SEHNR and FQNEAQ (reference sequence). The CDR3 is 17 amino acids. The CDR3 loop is CASSLLTGGLSGNTIYF. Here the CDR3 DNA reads TGTGCCAGCAGCTTACTTACAGGGGGCTTATCTGGAAACACCATATATTTT.

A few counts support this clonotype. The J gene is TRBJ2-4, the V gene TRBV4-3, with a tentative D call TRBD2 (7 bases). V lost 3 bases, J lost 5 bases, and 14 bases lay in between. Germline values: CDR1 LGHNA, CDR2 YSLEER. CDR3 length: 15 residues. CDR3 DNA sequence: TGCGCCAGCAGCCACTTACCGGGGGGCCAAAACATTCAGTACTTC. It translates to CASSHLPGGQNIQYF.

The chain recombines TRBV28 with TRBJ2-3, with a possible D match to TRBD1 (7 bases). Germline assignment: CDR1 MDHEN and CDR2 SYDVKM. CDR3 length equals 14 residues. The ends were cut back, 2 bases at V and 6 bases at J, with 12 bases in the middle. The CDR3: CASSLNPGGDTQYF. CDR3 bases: TGTGCCAGCAGTTTAAACCCAGGGGGGGATACGCAGTATTTT.

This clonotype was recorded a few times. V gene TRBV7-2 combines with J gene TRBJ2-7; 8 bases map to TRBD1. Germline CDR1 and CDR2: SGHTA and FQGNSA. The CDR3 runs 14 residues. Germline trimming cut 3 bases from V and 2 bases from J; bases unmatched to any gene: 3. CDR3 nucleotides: TGTGCCAGCAGCTTCGGGACAGGACCCTACGAGCAGTACTTC. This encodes CASSFGTGPYEQYF.